The 14 T cell receptor beta chains listed next were all sequenced from one sample in a study of cytomegalovirus exposure and HLA in healthy donors. This PCR relied on a set of 60 Vbeta primers and 13 Jbeta primers. Sequenced by immunoSEQ multiplex PCR; TCRdb stores in-frame clones only, minus some. This table holds 150,000 to 200,000 clones, 80% to 90% found once. Material: PBMCs. Every receptor here comes from a man younger than 35 in good health and CMV-seropositive.

This clone was counted once. The chain joins TRBV5-1 to TRBJ1-2, with TRBD1 matching over 10 bases. The CDR3 runs 17 residues. Germline V gene data show CDR1 as SGHRS and CDR2 as YFSETQ. The V gene end was trimmed by 2 bases and the J gene end by 8 bases; junction bases not matched to a gene: 15. The CDR3 spells CASSFSRLWTGGWGYTF. Here the CDR3 DNA reads TGCGCCAGCAGCTTCTCCCGACTTTGGACAGGGGGATGGGGCTACACCTTC.

This clone turned up a few times. The chain uses TRBV2 and TRBJ1-3; D is ambiguous. V lost 11 bases, J lost 1 base, and 12 bases lay in between. Per the germline V gene, CDR1 is SNHLY and CDR2 is FYNNEI. This CDR3 is built from 13 residues. CDR3 sequence: CAGGKESGNTIYF. CDR3 nucleotide sequence: TGTGCCGGCGGTAAGGAGTCTGGAAACACCATATATTTT.

The chain links TRBV2 to TRBJ2-1; 11 bases map to TRBD1. V shed 6 bases and J 8 bases; nucleotides not matched to a gene: 12. Germline V gives CDR1 SNHLY, CDR2 FYNNEI. The CDR3 loop spans 16 amino acids. The CDR3 is CASRRGGTGGEDEQFF. The CDR3 DNA reads TGTGCCAGCAGGAGGGGGGGGACAGGGGGTGAGGATGAGCAGTTCTTC.

This clone was found a few times. The V and J genes are TRBV6-6 and TRBJ1-2; TRBD1 might be the D (6 bases). The CDR3 runs to 12 residues. Trimming shortened V by 4 bases and J by 8 bases, and 11 bases separated the two germline ends. Germline V CDR1 and CDR2: MNHNY, SVGAGI (reference sequence). The CDR3 spells CASSLDGGGYTF. CDR3 bases: TGTGCCAGCAGTTTGGATGGGGGCGGCTACACCTTC.

The J gene is TRBJ2-7, the V gene TRBV5-1, with 7 positions matching TRBD2. The CDR3 consists of 16 residues. Germline assignment: CDR1 SGHRS and CDR2 YFSETQ. V was clipped by 5 bases and J by 3 bases; unmatched bases: 14. The CDR3 DNA sequence: TGCGCCAGCAGTCGTCGGGGGAGGGAAGATTACTACGAGCAGTACTTC. Encoded protein: CASSRRGREDYYEQYF. Drawing the rest from reference TRBV5-1 and TRBJ2-7, the complete variable domain is KAGVTQTPRYLIKTRGQQVTLSCSPISGHRSVSWYQQTPGQGLQFLFEYFSETQRNKGNFPGRFSGRQFSNSRSEMNVSTLELGDSALYLCASSRRGREDYYEQYFGPGTRLTVT.

The V call is TRBV5-1, the J call TRBJ2-2, with 9 nucleotides matching TRBD1. J lost 3 bases, V lost 4 bases, and 4 bases had no gene match. Germline lookup yields CDR1 SGHRS and CDR2 YFSETQ. The CDR3 is 15 amino acids. The CDR3 protein is CASSPDRGDTGELFF. CDR3 coding DNA: TGCGCCAGCAGCCCCGACAGGGGGGACACCGGGGAGCTGTTTTTT.

This clone was observed once. The chain couples TRBV28 to TRBJ2-1; 13 nucleotides align to TRBD2. CDR3 length: 14 residues. V shed 8 bases and J 7 bases; nucleotides not matched to a gene: 5. Germline CDR1 reads MDHEN; CDR2 reads SYDVKM. CDR3 DNA: TGTGCCAGCGAGACTAGCGGGGGGAAAAATGAGCAGTTCTTC. As protein: CASETSGGKNEQFF.

The chain couples TRBV18 to TRBJ1-2, with D unresolved. The length of the CDR3 is 16 residues. V was pared by 4 bases and J by 4 bases, with 19 bases between. The germline V gene has CDR1 KGHSH and CDR2 LQKENI. The CDR3 bases are TGTGCCAGCTCACTACAACCGAGGGCAGGACTCTATGGCTACACCTTC. It yields the protein CASSLQPRAGLYGYTF.

This clone was counted once. The DNA of the CDR3 is TGTGCCAGCAGTTACCCTACAGGGGTAGGCTCCTACGAGCAGTACTTC. It is translated as CASSYPTGVGSYEQYF. The genes are TRBV6-6 and TRBJ2-7; 7 bases fit TRBD1. Germline CDR1 is MNHNY and CDR2 is SVGAGI (reference sequence). J lost 0 bases, V lost 2 bases, and 7 bases had no gene match. This CDR3 comprises 16 residues.

This chain joins TRBV7-2 and TRBJ2-7; maybe TRBD2 (6 bases). Trimming pared 1 base from V and 2 bases from J, leaving 12 bases between. The germline V gene has CDR1 SGHTA and CDR2 FQGNSA. The CDR3 spans 15 residues. CDR3 sequence (DNA): TGTGCCAGCAGCTTAGATTCGGGACTTCCCTACGAGCAGTACTTC. Translated: CASSLDSGLPYEQYF.

The chain combines TRBV7-8 with TRBJ2-7, with a weak D call TRBD2 (5 bases). Trimming took 3 bases from V and 6 from J, leaving 21 bases between them. CDR3 length equals 16 residues. Germline V gene data show CDR1 as SGHVS and CDR2 as FQNEAQ. CDR3: CASSLRRTPGFAEQYF. The CDR3 DNA sequence: TGTGCCAGCAGCTTGAGGAGGACCCCCGGGTTTGCCGAGCAGTACTTC.

This clone was observed a few times. This chain links TRBV6-5 with TRBJ1-1; TRBD1 is a possible D gene (5 bases). V was pared by 6 bases and J by 3 bases, with 14 bases between. This CDR3 spans 14 amino acids. Germline V gives CDR1 MNHEY, CDR2 SVGAGI. CDR3 in DNA: TGTGCCAGCAGAATCCAGGGTATCCACACTGAAGCTTTCTTT. This gives the protein CASRIQGIHTEAFF.

The rearrangement uses TRBV25-1 and TRBJ1-2; D gene unclear. This CDR3 contains 12 residues. With 6 bases removed from V and 8 bases from J, the gap between germline ends came to 13 bases. Germline CDR1 MGHDK, CDR2 SYGVNS. CDR3 coding DNA: TGTGCCAGCAGGTCACTGAGGGAAGGCTACACCTTC. Protein sequence: CASRSLREGYTF.

This chain joins TRBV19 and TRBJ2-7; maybe TRBD1 (6 bases). The CDR3 spans 13 residues. The V gene's germline CDR1 is LNHDA and CDR2 SQIVND (reference sequence). Trimming took 2 bases from V and 3 from J, leaving 8 bases between them. CDR3 protein: CASSITGYYEQYF. CDR3 nucleotides: TGTGCCAGTAGTATAACAGGGTACTACGAGCAGTACTTC.